This paragraph covers one TCR beta chain sequence. How the authors handled the data: It was from reference gene primer amplification that nucleated cell counts were estimated. Measured with immunoSEQ multiplex PCR; TCRdb has only the in-frame clones, and not every one. That table is the source of V, J and clone size, and D and trimming were worked out from the DNA. The sample yields around 270,000 clones, around 87% seen once. V was cut by 6 bases and J by 3 bases, with 15 bases left in between. This CDR3 comprises 14 residues. Germline lookup yields CDR1 SNHLY and CDR2 FYNNEI. This entry is derived from a study of blood T cell repertoires in COVID-19. Background on the study: COVID-19 samples, acute and convalescent, were from the United States, Italy and Spain. Nucleic acid was either cDNA or gDNA, and it came from T cells, B-cell-depleted T cells, or PBMCs.

The V call is TRBV2, the J call TRBJ2-7, with a weak D call TRBD1 (6 bases). The receptor's source is a woman aged 50 to 65 with acute or convalescent COVID-19. Material: peripheral blood. The CDR3 loop reads CASSTGTLSYEQYF. CDR3 nucleotides: TGTGCCAGCAGCACCGGGACACTAAGCTACGAGCAGTACTTC.